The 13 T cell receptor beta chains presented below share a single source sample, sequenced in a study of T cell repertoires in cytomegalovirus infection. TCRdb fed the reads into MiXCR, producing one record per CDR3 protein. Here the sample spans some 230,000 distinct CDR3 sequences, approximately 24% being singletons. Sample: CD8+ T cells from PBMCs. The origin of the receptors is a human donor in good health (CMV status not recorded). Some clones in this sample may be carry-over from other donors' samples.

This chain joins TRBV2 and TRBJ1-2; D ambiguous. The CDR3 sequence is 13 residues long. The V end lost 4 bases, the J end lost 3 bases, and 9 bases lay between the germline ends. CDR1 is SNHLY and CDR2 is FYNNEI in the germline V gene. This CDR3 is CASSGRRDYGYTF. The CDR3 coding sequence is TGTGCCAGCAGTGGCAGGCGGGACTATGGCTACACCTTC.

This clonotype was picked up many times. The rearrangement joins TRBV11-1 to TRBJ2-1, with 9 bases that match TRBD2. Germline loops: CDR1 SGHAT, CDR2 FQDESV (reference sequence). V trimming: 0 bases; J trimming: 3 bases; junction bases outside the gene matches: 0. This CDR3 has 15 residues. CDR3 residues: CASSLASGGYNEQFF. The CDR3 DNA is TGTGCCAGCAGCTTAGCTAGCGGGGGCTACAATGAGCAGTTCTTC.

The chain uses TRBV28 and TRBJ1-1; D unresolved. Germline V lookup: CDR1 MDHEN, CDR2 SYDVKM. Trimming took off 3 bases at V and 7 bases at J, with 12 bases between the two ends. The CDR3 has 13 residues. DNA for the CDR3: TGTGCCAGCAGTTTGGCCGACACTTTTGAAGCTTTCTTT. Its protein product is CASSLADTFEAFF. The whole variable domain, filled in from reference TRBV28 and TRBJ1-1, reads DVKVTQSSRYLVKRTGEKVFLECVQDMDHENMFWYRQDPGLGLRLIYFSYDVKMKEKGDIPEGYSVSREKKERFSLILESASTNQTSMYLCASSLADTFEAFFGQGTRLTVV.

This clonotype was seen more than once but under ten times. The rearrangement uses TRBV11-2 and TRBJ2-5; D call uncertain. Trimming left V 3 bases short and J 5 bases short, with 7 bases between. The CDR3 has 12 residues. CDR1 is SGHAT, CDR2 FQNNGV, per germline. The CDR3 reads CASSFLQETQYF. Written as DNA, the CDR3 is TGTGCCAGCAGCTTCTTACAGGAGACCCAGTACTTC. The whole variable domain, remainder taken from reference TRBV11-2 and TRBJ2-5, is EAGVAQSPRYKIIEKRQSVAFWCNPISGHATLYWYQQILGQGPKLLIQFQNNGVVDDSQLPKDRFSAERLKGVDSTLKIQPAKLEDSAVYLCASSFLQETQYFGPGTRLLVL.

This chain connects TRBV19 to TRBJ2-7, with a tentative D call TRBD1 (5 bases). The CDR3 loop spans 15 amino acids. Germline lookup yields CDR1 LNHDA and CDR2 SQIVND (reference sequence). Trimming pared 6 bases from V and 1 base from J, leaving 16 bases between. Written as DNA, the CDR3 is TGTGCCAGTAGGGAAGTGGCAGGGCTTTCCTACGAGCAGTACTTC. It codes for CASREVAGLSYEQYF.

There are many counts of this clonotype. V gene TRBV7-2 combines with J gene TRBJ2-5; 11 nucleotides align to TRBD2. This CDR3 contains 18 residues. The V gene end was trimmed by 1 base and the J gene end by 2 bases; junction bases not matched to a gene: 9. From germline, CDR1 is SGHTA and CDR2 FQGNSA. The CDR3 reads CASSLDASGGWEQETQYF. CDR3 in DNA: TGTGCCAGCAGCTTAGACGCTAGCGGGGGGTGGGAGCAAGAGACCCAGTACTTC.

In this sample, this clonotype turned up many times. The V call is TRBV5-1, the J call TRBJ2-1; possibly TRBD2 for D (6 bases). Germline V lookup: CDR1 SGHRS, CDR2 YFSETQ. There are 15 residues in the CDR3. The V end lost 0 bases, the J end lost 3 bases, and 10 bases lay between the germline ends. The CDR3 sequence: CASSLGGVRYNEQFF. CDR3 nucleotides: TGCGCCAGCAGCTTGGGCGGGGTTCGCTACAATGAGCAGTTCTTC.

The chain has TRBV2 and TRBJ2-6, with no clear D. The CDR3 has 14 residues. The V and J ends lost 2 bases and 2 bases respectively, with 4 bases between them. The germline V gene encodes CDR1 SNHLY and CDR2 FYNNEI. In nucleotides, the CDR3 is TGTGCCAGCAGTGAATTTACTGGGGCCAACGTCCTGACTTTC. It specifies CASSEFTGANVLTF. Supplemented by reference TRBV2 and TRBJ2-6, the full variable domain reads EPEVTQTPSHQVTQMGQEVILRCVPISNHLYFYWYRQILGQKVEFLVSFYNNEISEKSEIFDDQFSVERPDGSNFTLKIRSTKLEDSAMYFCASSEFTGANVLTFGAGSRLTVL.

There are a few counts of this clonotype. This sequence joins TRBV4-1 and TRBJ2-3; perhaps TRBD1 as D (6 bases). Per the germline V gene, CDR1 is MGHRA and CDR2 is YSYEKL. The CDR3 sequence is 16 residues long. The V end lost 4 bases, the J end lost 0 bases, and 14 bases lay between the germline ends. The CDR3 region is CASSLTGTPSTDTQYF. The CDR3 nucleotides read TGCGCCAGCAGCCTTACCGGGACACCTAGCACAGATACGCAGTATTTT.

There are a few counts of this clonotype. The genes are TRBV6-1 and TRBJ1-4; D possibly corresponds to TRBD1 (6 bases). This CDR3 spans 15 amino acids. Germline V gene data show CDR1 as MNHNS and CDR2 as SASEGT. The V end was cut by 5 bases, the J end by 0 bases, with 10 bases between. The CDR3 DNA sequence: TGTGCCAGCAGTACGGACAGAGCAACTAATGAAAAACTGTTTTTT. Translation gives CASSTDRATNEKLFF.

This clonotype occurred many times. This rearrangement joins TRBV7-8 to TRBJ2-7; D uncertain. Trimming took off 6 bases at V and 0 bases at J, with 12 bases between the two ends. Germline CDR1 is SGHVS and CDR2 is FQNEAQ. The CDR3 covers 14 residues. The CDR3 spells CASRPRAYSYEQYF. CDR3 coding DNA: TGTGCCAGCAGACCCAGAGCATACTCCTACGAGCAGTACTTC.

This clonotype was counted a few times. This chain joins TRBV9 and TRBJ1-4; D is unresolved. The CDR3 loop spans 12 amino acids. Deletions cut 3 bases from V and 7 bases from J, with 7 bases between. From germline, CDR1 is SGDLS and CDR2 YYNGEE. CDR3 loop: CASSGWGEKLFF. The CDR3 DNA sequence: TGTGCCAGCAGCGGATGGGGTGAAAAACTGTTTTTT. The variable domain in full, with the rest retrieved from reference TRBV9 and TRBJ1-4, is DSGVTQTPKHLITATGQRVTLRCSPRSGDLSVYWYQQSLDQGLQFLIQYYNGEERAKGNILERFSAQQFPDLHSELNLSSLELGDSALYFCASSGWGEKLFFGSGTQLSVL.

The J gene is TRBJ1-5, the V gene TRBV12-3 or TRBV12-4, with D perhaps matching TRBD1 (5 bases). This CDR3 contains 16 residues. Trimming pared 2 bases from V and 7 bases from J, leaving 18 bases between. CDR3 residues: CASSLMRQGQGQPQHF. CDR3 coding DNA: TGTGCCAGCAGTTTAATGAGGCAGGGTCAAGGGCAGCCCCAGCATTTT.